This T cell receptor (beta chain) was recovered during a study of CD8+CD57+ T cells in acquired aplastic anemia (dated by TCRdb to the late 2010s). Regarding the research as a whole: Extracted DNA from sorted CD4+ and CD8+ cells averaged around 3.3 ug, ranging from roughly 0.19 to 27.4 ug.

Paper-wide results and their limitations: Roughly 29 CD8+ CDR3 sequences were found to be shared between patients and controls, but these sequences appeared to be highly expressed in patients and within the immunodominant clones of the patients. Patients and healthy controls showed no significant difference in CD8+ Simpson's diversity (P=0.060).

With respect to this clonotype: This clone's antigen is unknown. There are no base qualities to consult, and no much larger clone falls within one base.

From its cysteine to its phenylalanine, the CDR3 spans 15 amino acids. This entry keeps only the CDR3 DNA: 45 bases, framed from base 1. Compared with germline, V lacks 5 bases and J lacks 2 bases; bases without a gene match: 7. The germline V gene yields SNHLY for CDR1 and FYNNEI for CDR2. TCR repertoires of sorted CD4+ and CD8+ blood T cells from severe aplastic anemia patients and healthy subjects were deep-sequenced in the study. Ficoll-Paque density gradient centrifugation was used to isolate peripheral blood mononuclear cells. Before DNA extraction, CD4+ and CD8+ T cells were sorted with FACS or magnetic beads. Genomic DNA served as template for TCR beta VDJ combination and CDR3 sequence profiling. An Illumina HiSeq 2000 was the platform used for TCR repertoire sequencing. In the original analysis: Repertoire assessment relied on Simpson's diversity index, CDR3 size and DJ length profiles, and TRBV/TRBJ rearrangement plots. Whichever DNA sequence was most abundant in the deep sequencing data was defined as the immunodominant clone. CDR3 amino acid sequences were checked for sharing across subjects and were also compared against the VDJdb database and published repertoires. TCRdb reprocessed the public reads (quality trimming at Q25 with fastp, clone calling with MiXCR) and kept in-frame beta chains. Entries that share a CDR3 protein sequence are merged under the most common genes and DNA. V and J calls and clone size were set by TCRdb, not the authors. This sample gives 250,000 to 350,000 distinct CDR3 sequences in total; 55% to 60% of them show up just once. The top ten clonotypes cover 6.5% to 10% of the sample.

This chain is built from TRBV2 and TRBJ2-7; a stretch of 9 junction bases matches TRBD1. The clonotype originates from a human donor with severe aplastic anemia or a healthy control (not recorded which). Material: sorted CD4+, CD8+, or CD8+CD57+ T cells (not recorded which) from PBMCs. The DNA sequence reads TGTGCCAGCAGTATCCGACAGGGGGTTCCCTACGAGCAGTACTTC. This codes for CASSIRQGVPYEQYF.